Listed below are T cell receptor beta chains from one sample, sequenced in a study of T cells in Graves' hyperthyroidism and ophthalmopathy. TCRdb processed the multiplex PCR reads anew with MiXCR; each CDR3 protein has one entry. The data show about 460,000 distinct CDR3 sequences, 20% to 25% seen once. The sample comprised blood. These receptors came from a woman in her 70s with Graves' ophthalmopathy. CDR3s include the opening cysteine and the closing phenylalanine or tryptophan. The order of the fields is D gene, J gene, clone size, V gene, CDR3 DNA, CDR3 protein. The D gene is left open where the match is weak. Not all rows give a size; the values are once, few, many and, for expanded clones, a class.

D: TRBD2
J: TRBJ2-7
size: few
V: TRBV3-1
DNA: TGTGCCAGCAGCCAAGGGCGGGGGGGGCCCTACGAGCAGTACTTC
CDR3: CASSQGRGGPYEQYF

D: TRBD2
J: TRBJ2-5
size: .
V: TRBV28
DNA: TGTGCCAGCAGTTTGGAGCCGGGGGGAGAGACCCAGTACTTC
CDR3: CASSLEPGGETQYF

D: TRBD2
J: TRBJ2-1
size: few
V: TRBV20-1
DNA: TGCAGTGCGTCTCTACTAGCGGGAGGGCCTATTGAGCAGTTCTTC
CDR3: CSASLLAGGPIEQFF

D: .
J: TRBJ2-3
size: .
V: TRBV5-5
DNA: TGTGCCAGCAGCTTTCCGATAGCGGACACAGATACGCAGTATTTT
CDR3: CASSFPIADTDTQYF

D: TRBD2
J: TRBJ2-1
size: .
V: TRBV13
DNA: TGTGCCAGCGGACTAGCGGACTCCTACAATGAGCAGTTCTTC
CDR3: CASGLADSYNEQFF

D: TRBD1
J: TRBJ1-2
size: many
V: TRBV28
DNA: TGTGCCAGCAGTTTCGACAGGGGGTATGGCTACACCTTC
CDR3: CASSFDRGYGYTF

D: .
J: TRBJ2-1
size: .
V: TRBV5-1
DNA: TGCGCCAGCAGCTTACAGGGAAGCTGGTACAATGAGCAGTTCTTC
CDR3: CASSLQGSWYNEQFF

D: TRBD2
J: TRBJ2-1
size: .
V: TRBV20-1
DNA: TGCAGTGCTAGAGCCTGGACTAGCGGTACCCACAATGAGCAGTTCTTC
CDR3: CSARAWTSGTHNEQFF

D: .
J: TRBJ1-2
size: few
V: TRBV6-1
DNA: TGTGCCAGCAGTTTAACTACAGGGCAGACAGGATATGGCTACACCTTC
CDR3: CASSLTTGQTGYGYTF

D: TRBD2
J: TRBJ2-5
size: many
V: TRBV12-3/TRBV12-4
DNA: TGTGCCAGCAGCCGCACCCGACTAGCGGGGGAACAAGAGACCCAGTACTTC
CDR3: CASSRTRLAGEQETQYF

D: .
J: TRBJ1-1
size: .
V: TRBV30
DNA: TGTGCCTGGAATCCGCTGAGGGGGACTGAAGCTTTCTTT
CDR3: CAWNPLRGTEAFF

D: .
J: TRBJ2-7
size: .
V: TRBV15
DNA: TGTGCCACCAGCAGAGAGGGAACAGGGTTAACCTACGAGCAGTACTTC
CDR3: CATSREGTGLTYEQYF

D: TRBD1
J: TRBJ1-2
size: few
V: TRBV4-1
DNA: TGCGCCAGCAGCCAAGTCGGCAGGGGGGACTATGGCTACACCTTC
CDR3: CASSQVGRGDYGYTF

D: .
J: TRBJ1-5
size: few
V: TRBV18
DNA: TGTGCCAGCTCCCTGTTCGAGGGCAATCAGCCCCAGCATTTT
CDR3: CASSLFEGNQPQHF

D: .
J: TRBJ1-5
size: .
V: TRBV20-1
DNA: TGCAGTGCGCCGGACGGGAGCAATCAGCCCCAGCATTTT
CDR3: CSAPDGSNQPQHF

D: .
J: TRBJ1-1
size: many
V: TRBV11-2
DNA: TGTGCCAGCACCTCCCTGAGGAGGGTTGATGAAGCTTTCTTT
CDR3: CASTSLRRVDEAFF

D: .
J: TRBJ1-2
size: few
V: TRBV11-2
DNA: TGTGCCAGCAGCTTAGGGGGGTCGTACTATGGCTACACCTTC
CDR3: CASSLGGSYYGYTF

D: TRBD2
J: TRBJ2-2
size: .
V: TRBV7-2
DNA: TGTGCCAGCATCGATAGCGGGACGGGAGGGACCGGGGAGCTGTTTTTT
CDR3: CASIDSGTGGTGELFF

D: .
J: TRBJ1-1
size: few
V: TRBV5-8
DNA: TGTGCCAGCAGGTCGAAGGTGGTGAACACTGAAGCTTTCTTT
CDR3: CASRSKVVNTEAFF

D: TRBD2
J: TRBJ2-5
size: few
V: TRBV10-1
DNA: TGCGCCAGCAGTGAGAGCGGGAGGGTTCCAGAGACCCAGTACTTC
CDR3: CASSESGRVPETQYF

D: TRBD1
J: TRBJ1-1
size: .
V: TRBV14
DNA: TGTTCCAGCAGGCCGACAGGGGGCAACACTGAAGCTTTCTTT
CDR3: CSSRPTGGNTEAFF

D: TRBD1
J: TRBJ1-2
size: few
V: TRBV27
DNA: TGTGCCAGCAGTTCGGACAGGGTCTCCCACTATGGCTACACCTTC
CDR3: CASSSDRVSHYGYTF

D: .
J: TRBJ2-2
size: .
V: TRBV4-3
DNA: TGCGCCAGCAGCCAAGATCAGTCGGTTACCGGGGAGCTGTTTTTT
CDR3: CASSQDQSVTGELFF

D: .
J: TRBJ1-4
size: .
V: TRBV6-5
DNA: TGTGCCAGCAGTTACTCGCCGGGGGCGAGCGGTAATGAAAAACTGTTTTTT
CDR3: CASSYSPGASGNEKLFF

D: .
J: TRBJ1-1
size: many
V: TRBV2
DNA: TGTGCCAGCAGGGCCCAGAACACTGAAGCTTTCTTT
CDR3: CASRAQNTEAFF

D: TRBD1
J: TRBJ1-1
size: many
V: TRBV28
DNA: TGTGCCAGCACCAGACGACAGGGGGCTGGGGTCACTGAAGCTTTCTTT
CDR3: CASTRRQGAGVTEAFF

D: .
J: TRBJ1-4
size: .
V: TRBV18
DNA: TGTGCCAGCTCACCAAATAGGGCTGAAAAACTGTTTTTT
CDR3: CASSPNRAEKLFF

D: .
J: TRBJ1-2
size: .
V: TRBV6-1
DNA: TGTGCCAGCATCGGCAGGGAGAACTATGGCTACACCTTC
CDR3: CASIGRENYGYTF

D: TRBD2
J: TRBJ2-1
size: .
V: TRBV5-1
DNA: TGCGCCAGCAGCCCACAGAGGACTAGCGGGACAAATGAGCAGTTCTTC
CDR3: CASSPQRTSGTNEQFF

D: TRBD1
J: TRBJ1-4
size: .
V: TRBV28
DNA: TGTGCCAGCAGTTGGGGGGACAGGTCTGAAAAACTGTTTTTT
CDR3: CASSWGDRSEKLFF

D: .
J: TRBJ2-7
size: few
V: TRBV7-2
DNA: TGTGCCAGCAGCTTAGATCTCGGACGGCGGTCGGACGAGCAGTACTTC
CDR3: CASSLDLGRRSDEQYF

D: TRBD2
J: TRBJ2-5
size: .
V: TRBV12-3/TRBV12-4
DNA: TGTGCCAGCAGTTTGCGGGGGGTCCAAGAGACCCAGTACTTC
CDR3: CASSLRGVQETQYF